The text below deals with one TCR beta chain. The sample belongs to a study of blood T cell repertoires in COVID-19. Turning to the study itself: Sources were T cells, B-cell-depleted T cells, or PBMCs; the material itself was cDNA or gDNA.

While infection was still active, Seattle patients were enrolled and then followed longitudinally. Per the original data handling: Amplification of reference gene primers was used by the study to estimate nucleated cell counts. Using immunoSEQ multiplex PCR, the repertoire was profiled, and TCRdb retains in-frame clones only, with some absent. V, J and clone size reflect that table, while D and trimming were determined from the DNA. The sample has 200,000 or so clones, around four fifths seen once. Trimming pared 5 bases from V and 1 base from J, leaving 11 bases between. There are 15 residues in the CDR3. CDR1 is SGHTA, CDR2 FQGNSA, per germline.

This chain links TRBV7-2 with TRBJ2-2; the D gene is possibly TRBD1 (6 bases). The clonotype originates from a man in his 60s with COVID-19, enrolled during active disease. Material: peripheral blood. The CDR3 spells CASSPTQGNTGELFF. The CDR3 DNA is TGTGCCAGCAGCCCCACACAGGGGAACACCGGGGAGCTGTTTTTT.